These 12 T cell receptor beta chains share one sample of origin, sequenced in a study of T cell repertoires in cytomegalovirus infection. MiXCR, run by TCRdb on the reads, gives a single entry per CDR3 protein. The sample gives 300,000 or so distinct CDR3 sequences, roughly 25% of which show up once; approximately 15% is in the top ten. Specimen: PBMCs. The receptors derive from a human donor in good health (CMV status not recorded). Some clones in this sample may be carry-over from other donors' samples.

This clonotype appeared many times. The gene calls are TRBV7-9 and TRBJ1-1, with D possibly TRBD1 on 6 matching bases. V lost 1 base and J lost 4, with 13 bases in between. The length of the CDR3 is 15 residues. CDR1 SEHNR and CDR2 FQNEAQ come from the germline V gene (reference sequence). CDR3 bases: TGTGCCAGCAGCTTAGTAAGGGGGAGTTCCACTGAAGCTTTCTTT. It is translated as CASSLVRGSSTEAFF.

This clonotype was seen many times. The J gene is TRBJ1-1, the V gene TRBV7-2; D unclear. CDR3 length: 14 amino acids. V was shortened by 5 bases and J by 0 bases, with 10 bases between the two germline ends. From germline, CDR1 is SGHTA and CDR2 FQGNSA. CDR3: CASSIGVMNTEAFF. CDR3 DNA: TGTGCCAGCAGCATCGGGGTCATGAACACTGAAGCTTTCTTT.

On this clonotype: A clone one base away is much larger, so this may be a read error. DNA for the CDR3: TGTGCCAGCAGCCAACAGGGGGCCACAGATACGCAGTATTTT. Its protein product is CASSQQGATDTQYF. This chain links TRBV7-6 with TRBJ2-3; 9 bases are shared with TRBD1. The CDR3 is 14 amino acids. The V gene end was trimmed by 5 bases and the J gene end by 2 bases; junction bases not matched to a gene: 2. Per germline, CDR1 SGHVS and CDR2 FNYEAQ.

This clonotype was seen a few times. The chain carries TRBV6-1 and TRBJ2-1; a weak D match, TRBD2 (7 bases). V was cut by 1 base and J by 13 bases, with 14 bases left in between. The CDR3 is 13 amino acids. CDR1 and CDR2 (germline): MNHNS, SASEGT. In DNA, the CDR3 is TGTGCCAGCAGTGAAGATATCGGGGGGCACCAGTTCTTC. Its translation is CASSEDIGGHQFF.

The gene calls are TRBV11-2 and TRBJ2-7; D may be TRBD2 (5 bases). Germline CDR1 reads SGHAT; CDR2 reads FQNNGV. The V end lost 4 bases, the J end lost 5 bases, and 15 bases lay between the germline ends. This CDR3 has 14 residues. The CDR3 loop reads CASSSGLLDHEQYF. CDR3 coding DNA: TGTGCCAGCAGCTCCGGACTGCTCGATCACGAGCAGTACTTC. The whole variable domain, filled in from reference TRBV11-2 and TRBJ2-7, reads EAGVAQSPRYKIIEKRQSVAFWCNPISGHATLYWYQQILGQGPKLLIQFQNNGVVDDSQLPKDRFSAERLKGVDSTLKIQPAKLEDSAVYLCASSSGLLDHEQYFGPGTRLTVT.

This clonotype was recorded a few times. The chain links TRBV2 to TRBJ1-2; perhaps TRBD1 as D (6 bases). This CDR3 contains 13 residues. The V end was cut by 6 bases, the J end by 7 bases, with 15 bases between. Germline CDR1 SNHLY, CDR2 FYNNEI. The CDR3 region has the DNA TGTGCCAGCAGCCAACGTAGGGACACTGGCTACACCTTC. Protein product: CASSQRRDTGYTF.

V usage is TRBV7-2 and J usage is TRBJ2-5; 11 bases map to TRBD2. V was clipped by 5 bases and J by 5 bases; unmatched bases: 13. This CDR3 is built from 17 residues. The germline CDR1 and CDR2 sequences are SGHTA and FQGNSA. This CDR3 reads CASSDGLAGLTGETQYF. DNA for the CDR3: TGTGCCAGCAGCGATGGACTAGCGGGCCTAACCGGGGAGACCCAGTACTTC.

V usage is TRBV12-3 or TRBV12-4 and J usage is TRBJ1-1; perhaps TRBD1 as D (6 bases). The CDR3 loop spans 13 amino acids. Trimming removed 7 bases at V and 6 bases at J, with 15 bases between. This CDR3 reads CASISGGAAEAFF. The DNA of the CDR3 is TGTGCCAGCATTTCGGGGGGGGCCGCTGAAGCTTTCTTT.

The chain uses TRBV28 and TRBJ1-5; D is ambiguous. Trimming stripped 1 base from V and 7 bases from J, with 8 bases between. Germline V gene sequence: CDR1 MDHEN, CDR2 SYDVKM. The CDR3 totals 13 residues. For the CDR3, the DNA is TGTGCCAGCAGTTTATCGGGATGGCAGCCCCAGCATTTT. The encoded protein is CASSLSGWQPQHF.

This clonotype was recorded a few times. This chain connects TRBV7-2 to TRBJ2-1; TRBD2 agrees at 10 bases. The CDR3 loop spans 15 amino acids. The trim removed 5 bases at V and 11 bases at J, leaving 12 bases unmatched. Germline V gene sequence: CDR1 SGHTA, CDR2 FQGNSA. CDR3 region: CASSPPGLASGQQFF. CDR3 sequence (DNA): TGTGCCAGCAGCCCGCCGGGACTAGCGTCCGGTCAGCAGTTCTTC.

J is TRBJ2-1 and V is TRBV12-3 or TRBV12-4; 10 bases match TRBD1. The CDR3 totals 15 residues. Unmatched junction bases numbered 0, after V lost 1 base and J lost 3 bases. In nucleotides, the CDR3 is TGTGCCAGCAGTTTAGGGGACAGGGGCTACAATGAGCAGTTCTTC. Translating gives CASSLGDRGYNEQFF.

The rearrangement uses TRBV27 and TRBJ1-1; the D is unclear. The CDR3 sequence is 16 residues long. Germline values: CDR1 MNHEY, CDR2 SMNVEV (reference sequence). Trimming removed 5 bases from V and 0 bases from J, with 16 bases in between. CDR3 sequence reads: CASSPSDGEMNTEAFF. As DNA, the CDR3 is TGTGCCAGCAGTCCATCGGACGGGGAAATGAACACTGAAGCTTTCTTT.